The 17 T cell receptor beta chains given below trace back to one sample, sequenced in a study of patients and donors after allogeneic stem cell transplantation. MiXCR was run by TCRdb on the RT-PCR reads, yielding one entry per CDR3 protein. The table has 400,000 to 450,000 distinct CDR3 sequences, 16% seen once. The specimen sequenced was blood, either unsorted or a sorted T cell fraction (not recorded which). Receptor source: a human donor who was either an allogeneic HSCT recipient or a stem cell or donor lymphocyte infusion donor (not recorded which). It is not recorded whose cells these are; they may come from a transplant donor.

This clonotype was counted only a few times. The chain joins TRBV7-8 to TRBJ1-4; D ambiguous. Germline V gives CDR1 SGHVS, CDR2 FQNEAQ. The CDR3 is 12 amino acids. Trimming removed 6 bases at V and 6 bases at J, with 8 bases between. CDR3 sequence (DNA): TGTGCCAGCAGGCGGCAGGATGAAAAACTGTTTTTT. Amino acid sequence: CASRRQDEKLFF.

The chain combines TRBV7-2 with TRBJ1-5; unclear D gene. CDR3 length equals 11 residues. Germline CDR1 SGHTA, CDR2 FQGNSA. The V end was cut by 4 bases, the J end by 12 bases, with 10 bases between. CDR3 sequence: CASSSGLIQHF. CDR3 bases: TGTGCCAGCAGCTCCGGGCTAATCCAGCATTTT. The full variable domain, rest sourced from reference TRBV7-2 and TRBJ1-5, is GAGVSQSPSNKVTEKGKDVELRCDPISGHTALYWYRQSLGQGLEFLIYFQGNSAPDKSGLPSDRFSAERTGGSVSTLTIQRTQQEDSAVYLCASSSGLIQHFGDGTRLSIL.

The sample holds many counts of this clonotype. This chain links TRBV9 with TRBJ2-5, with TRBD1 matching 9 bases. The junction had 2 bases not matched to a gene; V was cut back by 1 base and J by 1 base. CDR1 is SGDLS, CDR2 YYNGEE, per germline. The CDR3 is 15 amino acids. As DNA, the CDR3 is TGTGCCAGCAGCGTAACAGGGGGCTCCCAAGAGACCCAGTACTTC. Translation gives CASSVTGGSQETQYF.

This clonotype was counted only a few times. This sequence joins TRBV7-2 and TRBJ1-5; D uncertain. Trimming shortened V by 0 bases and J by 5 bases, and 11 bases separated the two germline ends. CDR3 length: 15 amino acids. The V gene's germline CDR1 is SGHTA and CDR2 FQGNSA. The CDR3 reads CASSLAGGLYQPQHF. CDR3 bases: TGTGCCAGCAGCTTAGCGGGCGGGCTCTATCAGCCCCAGCATTTT.

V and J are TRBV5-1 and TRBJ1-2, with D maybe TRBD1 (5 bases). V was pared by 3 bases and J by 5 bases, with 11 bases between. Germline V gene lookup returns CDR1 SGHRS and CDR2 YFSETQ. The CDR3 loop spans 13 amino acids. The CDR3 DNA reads TGCGCCAGCAGCTCCGACAGCCCTTATGGCTACACCTTC. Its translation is CASSSDSPYGYTF.

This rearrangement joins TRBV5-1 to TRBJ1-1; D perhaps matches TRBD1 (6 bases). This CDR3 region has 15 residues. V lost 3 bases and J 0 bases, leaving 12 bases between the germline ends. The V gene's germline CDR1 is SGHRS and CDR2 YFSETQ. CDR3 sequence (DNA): TGCGCCAGCAGCTCCAGGGGCAGTATGAACACTGAAGCTTTCTTT. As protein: CASSSRGSMNTEAFF.

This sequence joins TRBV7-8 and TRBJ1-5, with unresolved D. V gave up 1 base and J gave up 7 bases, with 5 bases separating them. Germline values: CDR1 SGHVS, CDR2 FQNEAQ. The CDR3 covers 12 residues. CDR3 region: CASSLDTQPQHF. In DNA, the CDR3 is TGTGCCAGCAGCTTAGATACCCAGCCCCAGCATTTT.

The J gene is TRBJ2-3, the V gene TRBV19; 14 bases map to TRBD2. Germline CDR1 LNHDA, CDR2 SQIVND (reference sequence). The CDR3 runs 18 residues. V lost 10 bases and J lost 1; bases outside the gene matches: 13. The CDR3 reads CATGTSGSPAWRTDTQYF. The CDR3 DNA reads TGTGCCACTGGGACTAGCGGGAGTCCCGCTTGGCGCACAGATACGCAGTATTTT.

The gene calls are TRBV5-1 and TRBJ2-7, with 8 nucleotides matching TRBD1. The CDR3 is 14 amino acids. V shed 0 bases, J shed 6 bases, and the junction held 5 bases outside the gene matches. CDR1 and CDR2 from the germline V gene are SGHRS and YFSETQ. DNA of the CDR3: TGCGCCAGCAGCTTGGGACAGGGGTATGGCGAGCAGTACTTC. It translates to CASSLGQGYGEQYF. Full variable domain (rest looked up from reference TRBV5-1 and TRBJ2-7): KAGVTQTPRYLIKTRGQQVTLSCSPISGHRSVSWYQQTPGQGLQFLFEYFSETQRNKGNFPGRFSGRQFSNSRSEMNVSTLELGDSALYLCASSLGQGYGEQYFGPGTRLTVT.

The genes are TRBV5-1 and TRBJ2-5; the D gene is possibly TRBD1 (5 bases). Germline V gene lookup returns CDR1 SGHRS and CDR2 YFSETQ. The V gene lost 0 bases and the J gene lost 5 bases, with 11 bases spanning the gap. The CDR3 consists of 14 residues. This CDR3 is CASSLDAGMETQYF. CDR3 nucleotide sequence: TGCGCCAGCAGCTTGGACGCAGGGATGGAGACCCAGTACTTC.

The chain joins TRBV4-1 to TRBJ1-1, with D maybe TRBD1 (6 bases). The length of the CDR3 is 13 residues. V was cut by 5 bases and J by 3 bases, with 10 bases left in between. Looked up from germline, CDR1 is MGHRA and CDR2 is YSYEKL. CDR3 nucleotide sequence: TGCGCCAGCAGCAGACAGGTAGACACTGAAGCTTTCTTT. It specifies CASSRQVDTEAFF.

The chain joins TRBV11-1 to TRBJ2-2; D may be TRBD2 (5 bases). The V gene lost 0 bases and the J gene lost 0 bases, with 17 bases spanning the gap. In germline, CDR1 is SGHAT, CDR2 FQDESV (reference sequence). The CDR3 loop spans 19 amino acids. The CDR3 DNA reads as TGTGCCAGCAGCTTAGCGCCCACGAGGGTCTTTCCGAACACCGGGGAGCTGTTTTTT. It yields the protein CASSLAPTRVFPNTGELFF. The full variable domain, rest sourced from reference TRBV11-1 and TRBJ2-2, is EAEVAQSPRYKITEKSQAVAFWCDPISGHATLYWYRQILGQGPELLVQFQDESVVDDSQLPKDRFSAERLKGVDSTLKIQPAELGDSAMYLCASSLAPTRVFPNTGELFFGEGSRLTVL.

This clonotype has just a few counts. The CDR3 nucleotides are TGTGCCAGCAGCGGGGGACGGGGAGAGACCCAGTACTTC. Protein: CASSGGRGETQYF. The V and J genes are TRBV5-8 and TRBJ2-5; tentatively, D is TRBD1 or TRBD2 (5 bases each). Germline assignment: CDR1 SGHTS and CDR2 YDEGEE. The V gene lost 4 bases and the J gene lost 4 bases, with 11 bases spanning the gap. The length of the CDR3 is 13 residues.

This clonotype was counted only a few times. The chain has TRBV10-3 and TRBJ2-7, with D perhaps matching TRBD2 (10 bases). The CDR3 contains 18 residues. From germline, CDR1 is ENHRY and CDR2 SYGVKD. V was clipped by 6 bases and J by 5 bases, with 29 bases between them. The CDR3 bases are TGTGCCATCAGGCCGGGACAGGGAGCCGAGCGGGGGGGCCACGAGCAGTACTTC. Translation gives CAIRPGQGAERGGHEQYF.

CDR3 DNA sequence: TGTGCCAGCAGTTCCCTCACGACAGGAGTCTATGGCTACACCTTC. The encoded protein is CASSSLTTGVYGYTF. V and J are TRBV6-5 and TRBJ1-2, with a tentative D call TRBD1 (6 bases). The CDR3 is 15 amino acids. Trimming removed 4 bases at V and 4 bases at J, with 16 bases between. Looked up from germline, CDR1 is MNHEY and CDR2 is SVGAGI.

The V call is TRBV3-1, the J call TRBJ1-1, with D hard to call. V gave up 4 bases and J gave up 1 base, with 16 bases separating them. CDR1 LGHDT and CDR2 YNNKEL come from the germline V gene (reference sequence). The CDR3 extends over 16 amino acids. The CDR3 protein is CASSPLRPGPNTEAFF. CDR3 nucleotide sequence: TGTGCCAGCAGCCCTCTCCGTCCGGGCCCGAACACTGAAGCTTTCTTT.

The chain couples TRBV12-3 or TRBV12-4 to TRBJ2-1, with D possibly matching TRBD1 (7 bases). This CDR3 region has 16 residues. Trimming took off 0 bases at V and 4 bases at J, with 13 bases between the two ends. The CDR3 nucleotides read TGTGCCAGCAGTTTAGCGGGGGGCAGGGGGTACAATGAGCAGTTCTTC. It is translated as CASSLAGGRGYNEQFF.